The rows below give T cell receptor beta chains drawn from one sample of a study of PD-1 and CTLA-4 blockade in melanoma. This table comes from immunoSEQ multiplex PCR, and its TCRdb copy is limited to in-frame clones, with some not included. This table holds 34,000 or so clones, roughly 90% found once. The material sequenced was CD8+ T cells from peripheral blood, taken from a patient given anti-PD-1 treatment. These receptors all stem from a human donor with melanoma. CDR3s include the opening cysteine and the closing phenylalanine or tryptophan. The order of the fields is J gene, D gene, V gene, clone size, CDR3 length, CDR3 DNA, CDR3 protein. The D gene is left open where the match is weak. The size entry is marked missing in some rows and otherwise reads once, few, many or a size class.

TRBJ2-3	TRBD2	TRBV30	once	13	TGTGCCTGGAGTGTACTAGCGGGGGATACGCAGTATTTT	CAWSVLAGDTQYF
TRBJ2-7	-	TRBV10-3	-	13	TGTGCCATCACCCGGGGCAGCTCCTACGAGCAGTACTTC	CAITRGSSYEQYF
TRBJ1-1	-	TRBV28	-	16	TGTGCCACCTGTCCGGCCCCTTGGAAGGTGGGGACTGAAGCTTTCTTT	CATCPAPWKVGTEAFF
TRBJ2-5	-	TRBV13	-	13	TGTGCCAGCAGCCGACTAGTTCAAGAGACCCAGTACTTC	CASSRLVQETQYF
TRBJ2-6	-	TRBV9	-	15	TGTGCCAGCAGCGTCGGAAGGACTGGGGCCAACGTCCTGACTTTC	CASSVGRTGANVLTF
TRBJ1-4	-	TRBV5-1	once	14	TGCGCCAGCAGCTTGTTGGGGGGAGAAGAAAAACTGTTTTTT	CASSLLGGEEKLFF
TRBJ1-2	TRBD1	TRBV4-3	-	14	TGCGCCAGCAGCCCAGACAGGGCTAACTATGGCTACACCTTC	CASSPDRANYGYTF
TRBJ2-7	-	TRBV2	-	13	TGTGCCAGCAGCGGCGGGTTATCCTACGAGCAGTACTTC	CASSGGLSYEQYF
TRBJ2-2	-	TRBV5-6	once	12	TGTGCCAGCAGTCCTTACACCGGGGAGCTGTTTTTT	CASSPYTGELFF
TRBJ2-7	-	TRBV30	-	13	TGTGCCTGGAGTGTAGGACATATCTACGAGCAGTACTTC	CAWSVGHIYEQYF
TRBJ2-1	-	TRBV7-9	-	15	TGTGCCAGCAGGAATACAGGGTTCTCCTACAATGAGCAGTTCTTC	CASRNTGFSYNEQFF
TRBJ2-1	-	TRBV9	-	15	TGTGCCAGCAGCGCCACCGGGACACTCTACAATGAGCAGTTCTTC	CASSATGTLYNEQFF
TRBJ1-1	TRBD1	TRBV9	-	14	TGTGCCAGCAGCGTAGTGGAGGGGGCCACTGAAGCTTTCTTT	CASSVVEGATEAFF
TRBJ1-2	-	TRBV6-5	-	14	TGTGCCAGCATTAAAATCGGCAGCGCCTATGGCTACACCTTC	CASIKIGSAYGYTF
TRBJ1-3	-	TRBV11-2	once	11	TGTGCCACCGGGACAGGAAACACCATATATTTT	CATGTGNTIYF
TRBJ2-1	TRBD2	TRBV5-5	-	15	TGTGCCAGCAGCCCACTAGCGGGGGCCCCATATGAGCAGTTCTTC	CASSPLAGAPYEQFF